This T cell receptor beta chain was recorded in a study of regulatory T cells in long-lasting Graves disease. Regarding time point: newly diagnosed GD, antithyroid drugs for less than 3 months. Making the TCR library involved RNA that had been extracted from PBMCs. This clonotype was observed many times. Its antigen is unidentified. Arm-PCR of CDR3 regions with iRepertoire HTBI primers generated TCR beta libraries. TCRdb reprocessed the multiplex PCR reads via MiXCR and lists one record per CDR3 protein. The table records over 350,000 distinct CDR3 sequences, 15% of them present only once. Notes on the study in general: Among persistent patients, a larger number of public clonotypes were shared (approximately 2,900) than among newly diagnosed patients (about 970).

The sample was also reused in another study, on T cells in Graves' hyperthyroidism and ophthalmopathy. That report notes: HTBI primers were used for first-round RT-PCR of the TCR CDR3. Blood held most thyroid clonotypes expanded above 0.001 frequency.

The source material was peripheral blood mononuclear cells (PBMCs), sampled at new diagnosis, from a patient treated with antithyroid drugs. The sequence was obtained from a woman aged 40 to 50 with Graves disease.

CDR3 residues: CASSPSTISNTEAFF. In DNA, the CDR3 is TGTGCCAGCTCACCGTCAACGATTTCGAACACTGAAGCTTTCTTT. The chain couples TRBV18 to TRBJ1-1; no reliable D call. This CDR3 has 15 amino acids. V gave up 3 bases and J gave up 1 base, with 12 bases separating them. Germline-derived CDR1 and CDR2 are KGHSH and LQKENI. Supplemented by reference TRBV18 and TRBJ1-1, the full variable domain reads NAGVMQNPRHLVRRRGQEARLRCSPMKGHSHVYWYRQLPEEGLKFMVYLQKENIIDESGMPKERFSAEFPKEGPSILRIQQVVRGDSAAYFCASSPSTISNTEAFFGQGTRLTVV.